These 14 T cell receptor beta chains were all obtained from the same sample, sequenced in a study of CD8 T cells in Susac syndrome. It was with random hexamers that 0.5 to 1 ug RNA was reverse transcribed. TCRdb ran MiXCR on the immunoSEQ multiplex PCR reads and lists one entry per CDR3 protein. The profile shows 95,000 to 150,000 distinct CDR3 sequences, nearly 96% of them singletons. What was sequenced was CD4+ T cells from PBMCs. All receptors come from a human donor with Susac syndrome.

This chain joins TRBV7-2 and TRBJ1-1, with D unclear. CDR3 length: 13 residues. V dropped 4 bases and J dropped 3 bases, with 9 bases sitting between them. Germline values: CDR1 SGHTA, CDR2 FQGNSA. CDR3 in amino acids: CASSYDRDTEAFF. In nucleotides, the CDR3 is TGTGCCAGCAGCTACGATCGGGACACTGAAGCTTTCTTT.

The V call is TRBV12-3 or TRBV12-4, the J call TRBJ1-2; no clear D gene. The CDR3 consists of 13 residues. The ends were cut back, 0 bases at V and 4 bases at J, with 6 bases in the middle. CDR3 nucleotides: TGTGCCAGCAGTTTAGCGCGTGGCTATGGCTACACCTTC. Protein: CASSLARGYGYTF.

The V gene is TRBV30, the J gene TRBJ2-5; D tentatively reads TRBD1 or TRBD2 (5 bases each). Between the trimmed V and J ends, which lost 4 bases and 7 bases, there was a span of 16 bases. Germline loops: CDR1 GTSNPN, CDR2 SVGIG (reference sequence). This CDR3 region has 13 residues. The chain's CDR3 is CAWKRDRPGTQYF. The CDR3 DNA reads as TGTGCCTGGAAACGGGACCGCCCAGGGACCCAGTACTTC.

The chain joins TRBV5-1 to TRBJ2-3; 12 bases fit TRBD2. Germline trimming cut 2 bases from V and 0 bases from J; bases unmatched to any gene: 16. The CDR3 loop spans 21 amino acids. In germline, CDR1 is SGHRS, CDR2 YFSETQ. The DNA of the CDR3 is TGCGCCAGCAGCTTCCCCAGTAATACTAGCGGGAGGACCCTCAGCACAGATACGCAGTATTTT. Translated, it gives CASSFPSNTSGRTLSTDTQYF.

The V gene is TRBV12-3 or TRBV12-4, the J gene TRBJ2-3; D may be TRBD1 (6 bases). The ends were cut back, 6 bases at V and 1 base at J, with 14 bases in the middle. The CDR3 is made up of 15 amino acids. Here the CDR3 DNA reads TGTGCCAGCAGCACTGAGGACAGACGCACAGATACGCAGTATTTT. Translated: CASSTEDRRTDTQYF.

The chain uses TRBV15 and TRBJ2-3, with a possible D match to TRBD2 (6 bases). Germline V gene data show CDR1 as LNHNV and CDR2 as YYDKDF (reference sequence). Trimming cost V 4 bases and J 0 bases, with 20 bases left between them. The CDR3 has 18 residues. The CDR3 spells CATSTWSGPASSTDTQYF. CDR3 DNA sequence: TGTGCCACCAGCACCTGGAGCGGGCCAGCCTCTAGCACAGATACGCAGTATTTT.

This clonotype has a single count. The chain couples TRBV7-9 to TRBJ2-1, with no clear D. This CDR3 has 17 amino acids. Trimming shortened V by 5 bases and J by 0 bases, and 17 bases separated the two germline ends. CDR1 SEHNR and CDR2 FQNEAQ come from the germline V gene (reference sequence). As DNA, the CDR3 is TGTGCCAGCAGCCCAACCCGAGACACGAGCTCCTACAATGAGCAGTTCTTC. It yields the protein CASSPTRDTSSYNEQFF.

The chain uses TRBV6-5 and TRBJ2-7; 10 bases map to TRBD2. This CDR3 has 14 residues. V lost 7 bases to trimming and J lost 2 bases; unmatched junction nucleotides: 5. The germline V gene has CDR1 MNHEY and CDR2 SVGAGI. DNA for the CDR3: TGTGCCAGCACCCGGACTAGCGGAACCTACGAGCAGTACTTC. Its translation: CASTRTSGTYEQYF.

The chain has TRBV5-1 and TRBJ2-5; 10 bases match TRBD1. Germline lookup yields CDR1 SGHRS and CDR2 YFSETQ. Trimming removed 2 bases from V and 2 bases from J; junction bases left unmatched: 6. CDR3 size: 16 residues. The CDR3 coding sequence is TGCGCCAGCAGCTTACCCGCGGGACAGGGGCAAGAGACCCAGTACTTC. It is translated as CASSLPAGQGQETQYF.

The genes are TRBV7-2 and TRBJ2-7; the match to TRBD2 covers 9 bases. The J segment lost 4 bases and the V segment lost 5 bases, leaving 6 bases of the junction unmatched. Per germline, CDR1 SGHTA and CDR2 FQGNSA. This CDR3 has 14 residues. The CDR3 bases are TGTGCCAGCAGCATTAGCGGGAGTGGGTACGAGCAGTACTTC. Translating it yields CASSISGSGYEQYF.

Regarding this clonotype: One junction end disagrees with the germline gene, perhaps due to a read error. The chain has TRBV7-7 and TRBJ2-2; 9 positions match TRBD2. The CDR3 is made up of 15 amino acids. In germline, CDR1 is SSHAT, CDR2 FNYEAQ (reference sequence). The CDR3 spells CASSLSGSVAGELFF. CDR3 sequence (DNA): TGTGCTAGCAGCCTTAGCGGGAGTGTTGCCGGGGAGCTGTTTTTT.

The V gene is TRBV3-1, the J gene TRBJ2-5; 7 bases match TRBD1. Germline V CDR1 and CDR2: LGHDT, YNNKEL (reference sequence). J gave up 2 bases and V 1 base, and 7 bases lay outside the gene matches. The CDR3 sequence is 16 residues long. The CDR3 reads CASSQATGRRQETQYF. The CDR3 DNA sequence: TGTGCCAGCAGCCAAGCGACAGGGAGAAGACAAGAGACCCAGTACTTC.

This rearrangement joins TRBV30 to TRBJ2-2; D gene uncertain. Looked up from germline, CDR1 is GTSNPN and CDR2 is SVGIG (reference sequence). There are 15 residues in the CDR3. V was clipped by 3 bases and J by 1 base, with 12 bases between them. The CDR3 protein is CAWSVYLGNTGELFF. CDR3 bases: TGTGCCTGGAGCGTATACCTAGGGAACACCGGGGAGCTGTTTTTT.

The CDR3: CASSILTDEQYF. CDR3 DNA sequence: TGTGCCAGTAGTATCCTGACCGACGAGCAGTACTTC. This sequence joins TRBV19 and TRBJ2-7; D remains unclear. Looked up from germline, CDR1 is LNHDA and CDR2 is SQIVND (reference sequence). The CDR3 length is 12 residues. Trimming cost V 3 bases and J 5 bases, with 8 bases left between them.